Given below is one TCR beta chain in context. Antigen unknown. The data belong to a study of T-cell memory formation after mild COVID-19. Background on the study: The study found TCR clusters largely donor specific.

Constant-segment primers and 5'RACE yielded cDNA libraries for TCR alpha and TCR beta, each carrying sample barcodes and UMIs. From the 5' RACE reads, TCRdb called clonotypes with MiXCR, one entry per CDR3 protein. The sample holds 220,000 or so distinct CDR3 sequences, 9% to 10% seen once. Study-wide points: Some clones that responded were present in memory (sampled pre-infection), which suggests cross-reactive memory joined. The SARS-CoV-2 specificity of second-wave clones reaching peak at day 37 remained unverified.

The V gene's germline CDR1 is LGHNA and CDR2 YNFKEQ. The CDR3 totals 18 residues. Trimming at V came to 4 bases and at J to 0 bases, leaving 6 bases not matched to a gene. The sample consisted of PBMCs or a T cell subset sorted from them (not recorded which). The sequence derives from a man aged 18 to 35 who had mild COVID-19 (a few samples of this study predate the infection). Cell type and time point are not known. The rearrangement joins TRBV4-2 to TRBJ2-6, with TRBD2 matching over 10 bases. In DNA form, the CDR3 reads TGTGCCAGCAGCCGCCTAGCGGGGGCCACCTCTGGGGCCAACGTCCTGACTTTC. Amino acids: CASSRLAGATSGANVLTF.